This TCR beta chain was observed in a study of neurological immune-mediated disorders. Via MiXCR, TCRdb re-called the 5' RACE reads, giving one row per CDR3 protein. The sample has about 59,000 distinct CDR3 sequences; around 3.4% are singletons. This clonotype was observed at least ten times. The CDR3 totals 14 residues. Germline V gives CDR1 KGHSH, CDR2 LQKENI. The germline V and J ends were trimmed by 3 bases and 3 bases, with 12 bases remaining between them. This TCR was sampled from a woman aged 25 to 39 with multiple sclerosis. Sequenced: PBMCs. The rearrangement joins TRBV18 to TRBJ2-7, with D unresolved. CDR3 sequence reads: CASSPARTVYEQYF. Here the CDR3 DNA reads TGTGCCAGCTCACCGGCTAGGACCGTCTACGAGCAGTACTTC.